This TCR beta chain was documented in a study of cytotoxic CD8 clonotypes in ibrutinib-treated CLL. V lost 7 bases, J lost 3 bases, and 16 bases lay in between. The V gene's germline CDR1 is MDHEN and CDR2 SYDVKM. CDR3 size: 15 residues. As for this clone: Its antigen is unidentified.

Study results and limitations: The clonality went up when patients responded to ibrutinib and dropped back toward baseline at progression.

The table came from immunoSEQ multiplex PCR; TCRdb's copy has only in-frame clones and leaves some out. The repertoire holds some 350,000 clones, with 67% as singletons. Specimen: PBMCs, collected after 36 months of ibrutinib treatment. V is TRBV28 and J is TRBJ1-5; D perhaps matches TRBD1 (6 bases). The receptor's source is a human donor with chronic lymphocytic leukemia. CDR3 bases: TGTGCCAGCACCCTGGCCGGGGACATCAATCAGCCCCAGCATTTT. Its protein is CASTLAGDINQPQHF.